Shown below are 30 T cell receptor beta chains from a single sample sequenced in a study of blood T cells in healthy people across ages. Using a J-beta primer mix together with a sample-barcoded 5' primer, a second PCR was run for roughly 7 to 11 cycles. Each CDR3 protein is one row after TCRdb ran MiXCR on the 5' RACE reads. The sample holds 720,000 or so distinct CDR3 sequences, approximately 40% seen once. The sequenced sample was blood. The receptors stem from a man at least 80 years old in good health.

The sample holds a few counts of this clonotype. The V gene is TRBV3-1, the J gene TRBJ2-1; TRBD2 aligns across 9 bases. V was clipped by 1 base and J by 4 bases; unmatched bases: 8. The CDR3 spans 17 residues. Germline loops: CDR1 LGHDT, CDR2 YNNKEL (reference sequence). The CDR3 DNA sequence: TGTGCCAGCAGCCAAGGGGGGCTAGCGGGGATTTACAATGAGCAGTTCTTC. As protein: CASSQGGLAGIYNEQFF.

J is TRBJ2-5 and V is TRBV11-2; 9 bases line up with TRBD1. Near its end, the DNA agrees better with TRBJ2-1, so the J call may be wrong. Looked up from germline, CDR1 is SGHAT and CDR2 is FQNNGV. This CDR3 has 16 amino acids. The CDR3, as DNA: TGTGCCAGCAGCTTTGGCGCCGGGACAGGGCAAGAGACCCAGTTCTTC. Residues: CASSFGAGTGQETQFF.

The V and J genes are TRBV7-2 and TRBJ1-4; 8 bases are a match to TRBD1. Germline CDR1 is SGHTA and CDR2 is FQGNSA. The length of the CDR3 is 18 residues. V lost 1 base, J lost 3 bases, and 10 bases stayed unmatched. CDR3 sequence (DNA): TGTGCCAGCAGCTTAGTTCGGACCCTACAGGGGGCTAATGAAAAACTGTTTTTT. This encodes CASSLVRTLQGANEKLFF.

V is TRBV14 and J is TRBJ2-5, with D possibly TRBD1 on 6 matching bases. The J call is doubtful: the DNA matches TRBJ2-7 better. Germline CDR1 SGHDN, CDR2 FVKESK. The CDR3 totals 16 residues. The CDR3 DNA sequence: TGTGCCAGCAGCCAAGTGACAGGACACAGGGCGGACGAGCAGTACTTC. Translation gives CASSQVTGHRADEQYF.

The CDR3: CASSHESSHGYTF. CDR3 nucleotide sequence: TGCGCCAGCAGTCACGAGTCCTCCCATGGCTACACCTTC. V usage is TRBV4-1 and J usage is TRBJ1-2; D unclear. Germline values: CDR1 MGHRA, CDR2 YSYEKL. The germline V and J ends were trimmed by 6 bases and 6 bases, with 14 bases remaining between them. This CDR3 contains 13 residues.

The chain combines TRBV27 with TRBJ2-1, with 9 bases fitting TRBD2. V dropped 7 bases and J dropped 9; count of bases not matched to a gene: 10. Germline lookup yields CDR1 MNHEY and CDR2 SMNVEV (reference sequence). The CDR3 runs to 14 residues. The chain's CDR3 is CASILSGRVGEQFF. CDR3 DNA sequence: TGTGCCAGCATTCTTAGCGGGAGAGTTGGTGAGCAGTTCTTC.

The chain uses TRBV4-3 and TRBJ1-1, with a weak D call TRBD1 (6 bases). The germline V gene encodes CDR1 LGHNA and CDR2 YSLEER. Trimming stripped 5 bases from V and 1 base from J, with 14 bases between. The CDR3 is 15 amino acids. The chain's CDR3 is CASSYSRGANTEAFF. In nucleotides, the CDR3 is TGCGCCAGCAGCTACAGCAGGGGCGCGAACACTGAAGCTTTCTTT.

This chain links TRBV4-3 with TRBJ2-1; D tentatively reads TRBD1 or TRBD2 (5 bases each). The end of the DNA aligns better with TRBJ2-7, so the J call may be wrong. CDR3 size: 16 residues. Germline V gives CDR1 LGHNA, CDR2 YSLEER. CDR3 bases: TGCGCCAGCAGCCAAGATCGGCCGGGGCCCTACAATGAGCAGTACTTC. This encodes CASSQDRPGPYNEQYF.

This clonotype appeared a few times. The germline gene is not matched at one end of the junction; a read error may be the cause. The chain combines TRBV5-1 with TRBJ2-3; D is uncertain. Germline lookup yields CDR1 SGHRS and CDR2 YFSETQ. This CDR3 has 14 amino acids. The CDR3 region has the DNA TGCGCCAGCAGCCAATACCCCGGCACAGATACGCCGTATTTT. It yields the protein CASSQYPGTDTPYF.

The chain recombines TRBV12-3 or TRBV12-4 with TRBJ2-1; 13 nucleotides agree with TRBD2. With 1 base clipped from V and 0 bases from J, the junction kept 6 bases outside the gene matches. CDR3 length: 19 amino acids. The CDR3 is CASSLVGLAGVHSYNEQFF. CDR3 DNA sequence: TGTGCCAGCAGTTTAGTTGGACTAGCGGGAGTACACTCCTACAATGAGCAGTTCTTC.

This clonotype appeared a few times. This chain links TRBV4-3 with TRBJ2-3; a weak D match, TRBD1 (6 bases). The CDR3 sequence is 14 residues long. Germline CDR1 is LGHNA and CDR2 is YSLEER. The V and J ends lost 3 bases and 1 base respectively, with 8 bases between them. The CDR3 sequence is CASSHEGGTDTQYF. For the CDR3, the DNA is TGCGCCAGCAGCCATGAGGGGGGCACAGATACGCAGTATTTT.

This chain links TRBV6-5 with TRBJ2-1; TRBD2 matches 9 bases. V lost 2 bases and J lost 5; bases outside the gene matches: 10. This CDR3 region has 17 residues. CDR1 MNHEY and CDR2 SVGAGI come from the germline V gene. CDR3 residues: CASSYAPSGDLDNEQFF. For the CDR3, the DNA is TGTGCCAGCAGTTACGCCCCTAGCGGGGATCTCGACAATGAGCAGTTCTTC.

The V and J genes are TRBV5-1 and TRBJ2-5; D is possibly TRBD2 (7 bases). Germline V gene sequence: CDR1 SGHRS, CDR2 YFSETQ. The CDR3 runs to 17 residues. Trimming took off 2 bases at V and 11 bases at J, with 28 bases between the two ends. CDR3 sequence: CASSFAGNRDYPAGQYF. The CDR3 nucleotides read TGCGCCAGCAGCTTCGCCGGGAACAGGGACTATCCAGCTGGGCAGTACTTC.

V usage is TRBV6-2 or TRBV6-3 and J usage is TRBJ2-5, with D possibly called TRBD1 or TRBD2 (6 bases each). CDR3 length: 15 residues. The germline CDR1 and CDR2 sequences are MNHEY and SVGEGT. V lost 10 bases and J 1 base, leaving 19 bases between the germline ends. Here the CDR3 DNA reads TGTGCCACCCACCTCGGAGGGGGGCGCCAAGAGACCCAGTACTTC. Amino acids: CATHLGGGRQETQYF.

There are a few counts of this clonotype. The J gene is TRBJ2-5, the V gene TRBV10-1; no clear D. The DNA end is more similar to TRBJ2-7, so the J call may be wrong. The CDR3 runs to 14 residues. Germline V gene sequence: CDR1 WNHNN, CDR2 SYGVQD (reference sequence). The CDR3 DNA is TGCGCCAGCAATACCGATAGACCTCTATGCGAGCAGTACTTC. Translation gives CASNTDRPLCEQYF.

V gene TRBV12-3 or TRBV12-4 combines with J gene TRBJ1-1, with no clear D. V lost 9 bases and J lost 2, with 16 bases in between. CDR3 length: 14 amino acids. CDR3 loop: CASTKDRQNTEAFF. As DNA, the CDR3 is TGTGCCAGTACGAAGGACCGCCAAAACACTGAAGCTTTCTTT.

The chain employs TRBV7-2 and TRBJ2-7, with unresolved D. Germline V gene sequence: CDR1 SGHTA, CDR2 FQGNSA. The V end lost 1 base, the J end lost 0 bases, and 7 bases lay between the germline ends. CDR3 length equals 14 residues. CDR3 residues: CASSLDYSSYEQYF. Here the CDR3 DNA reads TGTGCCAGCAGCTTAGACTACAGCTCCTACGAGCAGTACTTC.

As regards this clonotype: A much larger clone differs by one base, so this may be a read error. The chain has TRBV6-6 and TRBJ2-5; tentative D call: TRBD2 (5 bases). CDR1 and CDR2 (germline): MNHNY, SVGAGI (reference sequence). The CDR3 is made up of 13 amino acids. V was shortened by 5 bases and J by 4 bases, with 11 bases between the two germline ends. The CDR3: CASSEIEGETQYF. The CDR3 bases are TGTGCCAGCAGTGAGATAGAGGGAGAGACCCAGTACTTC.

This clonotype showed up just a few times. The J gene is TRBJ2-3, the V gene TRBV7-2; 8 bases map to TRBD2. The germline V gene has CDR1 SGHTA and CDR2 FQGNSA. The CDR3 length is 14 residues. V was clipped by 2 bases and J by 8 bases; unmatched bases: 6. CDR3 protein: CASSLRRGGGTQYF. In DNA, the CDR3 is TGTGCCAGCAGCTTACGTCGGGGGGGAGGTACGCAGTATTTT.

About this clonotype: Germline is not matched at one junction end, which may reflect a read error. V usage is TRBV7-6 and J usage is TRBJ2-7; 7 bases align to TRBD2. The germline CDR1 and CDR2 sequences are SGHVS and FNYEAQ. CDR3 size: 16 residues. In DNA form, the CDR3 reads TGTGCCAGCAGTTTAGATGGGGGACGGGGGGCCTACGAGCAGTACTTC. Encoded protein: CASSLDGGRGAYEQYF.

This clonotype was seen more than once but under ten times. This chain uses TRBV4-2 with TRBJ2-1; 8 nucleotides agree with TRBD2. Losses at the gene ends were 1 base for V and 5 bases for J; bases not matched to a gene: 7. CDR1 is LGHNA and CDR2 is YNFKEQ in the germline V gene. The CDR3 covers 16 residues. DNA of the CDR3: TGTGCCAGCAGCCAAGCCGGTACTAGCGGAAACAATGAGCAGTTCTTC. It is translated as CASSQAGTSGNNEQFF.

This sequence joins TRBV12-3 or TRBV12-4 and TRBJ2-3; TRBD2 agrees at 8 bases. This CDR3 is 16 amino acids long. With 4 bases clipped from V and 5 bases from J, the junction kept 11 bases outside the gene matches. The CDR3 DNA is TGTGCCAGCAGTTCCACCGGGACTAGTATTCTAGATACGCAGTATTTT. Translation: CASSSTGTSILDTQYF.

The gene calls are TRBV28 and TRBJ1-1, with 7 positions matching TRBD1. Losses at the gene ends were 6 bases for V and 7 bases for J; bases not matched to a gene: 11. The germline gives CDR1 MDHEN, CDR2 SYDVKM. CDR3 length: 14 amino acids. CDR3 sequence (DNA): TGTGCCAGCAGAGCACAGGGGAGTGTTGGTGAAGCTTTCTTT. Amino acid sequence: CASRAQGSVGEAFF.

The V gene is TRBV11-2, the J gene TRBJ2-5; 9 bases are a match to TRBD1. With the DNA end fitting TRBJ2-7 better, the J assignment may be wrong. The V gene's germline CDR1 is SGHAT and CDR2 FQNNGV. There are 15 residues in the CDR3. The DNA for the CDR3 is TGTGCCAGCAGCTTGACAGGACAGGGGACCTACGAGCAGTACTTC. It yields the protein CASSLTGQGTYEQYF.

To note about this clonotype: A much larger clone lies one base from this, so it may be a read error. The chain couples TRBV7-2 to TRBJ2-3, with a tentative D call TRBD1 (6 bases). The V gene's germline CDR1 is SGHTA and CDR2 FQGNSA. The CDR3 contains 15 residues. The CDR3 region is CAGSFQGLITDTQYF. The CDR3 DNA reads as TGTGCCGGCAGCTTCCAGGGGCTGATCACAGATACGCAGTATTTT.

This clonotype showed up just a few times. The V gene is TRBV6-2 or TRBV6-3, the J gene TRBJ2-7; D ambiguous. The CDR3 spans 11 residues. CDR1 and CDR2 (germline): MNHEY, SVGEGT. The V end lost 1 base, the J end lost 7 bases, and 5 bases lay between the germline ends. The CDR3 is CASSYLAEQYF. The CDR3, as DNA: TGTGCCAGCAGTTACTTGGCAGAGCAGTACTTC.

The chain links TRBV6-1 to TRBJ2-3, with a possible D match to TRBD1 (6 bases). The length of the CDR3 is 13 residues. V lost 1 base to trimming and J lost 8 bases, with 10 bases between them. Germline V lookup: CDR1 MNHNS, CDR2 SASEGT. The CDR3 region is CASSEGGQSTQYF. For the CDR3, the DNA is TGTGCCAGCAGTGAAGGGGGGCAGTCTACGCAGTATTTT.

This clonotype was counted between two and nine times. V is TRBV7-2 and J is TRBJ2-1, with unresolved D. V lost 1 base, J lost 8 bases, and 15 bases lay in between. The CDR3 totals 15 residues. Germline CDR1 is SGHTA and CDR2 is FQGNSA. CDR3 DNA: TGTGCCAGCAGCTTAGATACCCTGATCCGGGATGAGCAGTTCTTC. This encodes CASSLDTLIRDEQFF. The complete variable domain, with remaining parts taken from reference TRBV7-2 and TRBJ2-1, reads GAGVSQSPSNKVTEKGKDVELRCDPISGHTALYWYRQSLGQGLEFLIYFQGNSAPDKSGLPSDRFSAERTGGSVSTLTIQRTQQEDSAVYLCASSLDTLIRDEQFFGPGTRLTVL.

The genes are TRBV3-1 and TRBJ1-1; tentative D call: TRBD1 (5 bases). Germline CDR1 LGHDT, CDR2 YNNKEL (reference sequence). This CDR3 has 17 amino acids. V shed 3 bases and J shed 1 base, with 18 bases lying between them. The DNA for the CDR3 is TGTGCCAGCAGCCAGGATTCCCAGGGACTCCAGAACACTGAAGCTTTCTTT. It specifies CASSQDSQGLQNTEAFF.

The chain uses TRBV12-3 or TRBV12-4 and TRBJ2-3; 8 nucleotides agree with TRBD1. This CDR3 region has 15 residues. The ends lost 3 bases at V and 4 bases at J; junction bases unmatched: 6. The CDR3 loop reads CASSFRTGPPDTQYF. Here the CDR3 DNA reads TGTGCCAGCAGTTTCAGGACAGGGCCGCCAGATACGCAGTATTTT.